The clone carrying this T cell receptor beta chain has more than one count but fewer than ten. Its antigen is not identified. The sample comes from a study of regulatory T cells in long-lasting Graves disease. Whole-study results and caveats: Shared public clonotypes totalled 2,500 to 3,500 in persistent patients, compared with some 920 in new patients. Persistent disease favored TRBV28, TRBJ1-2 and TRBJ2-5.

To make TCR beta libraries, researchers used iRepertoire HTBI primers and Arm-PCR of CDR3 regions. Each CDR3 protein is one row after TCRdb ran MiXCR on the multiplex PCR reads. The sample has 300,000 to 450,000 distinct CDR3 sequences, around 16% seen once; the top ten hold about a fifth. V was pared by 4 bases and J by 1 base, with 15 bases of the junction left unmatched. The germline gives CDR1 SGDLS, CDR2 YYNGEE. This CDR3 region has 18 residues. Time point: newly diagnosed GD, antithyroid drugs for less than 3 months. Making the TCR library involved RNA that had been extracted from PBMCs. The source is a female donor with Graves disease. The sample here was peripheral blood mononuclear cells (PBMCs), taken at new diagnosis, from a patient treated with antithyroid drugs. This chain joins TRBV9 and TRBJ2-7, with 9 bases that match TRBD1. DNA for the CDR3: TGTGCCAGCAGCCGGGACAGGGAGGGCACTAGTCCTTCCTACGAGCAGTACTTC. It specifies CASSRDREGTSPSYEQYF.